The clone carrying this T cell receptor (beta chain) was detected once. These data come from a study of T cell clones after liver transplantation. Background on the study: Subjects received no induction therapy and standard immunosuppression until randomization at 12-24 months post-transplant.

TCRdb's copy holds only in-frame clones and misses some; the assay was immunoSEQ multiplex PCR. The sample has about 51,000 clones, roughly nine tenths seen once. Thawed unstimulated PBMCs were FACS-sorted by CD3, CD4 and CD8 into two populations. CDR3 size: 15 residues. V lost 8 bases and J lost 1, with 14 bases in between. Germline-derived CDR1 and CDR2 are MDHEN and SYDVKM. The input for sequencing was CD8+ T cells from blood, taken 12 months after liver transplant. This chain joins TRBV28 and TRBJ2-2; unclear D gene. This TCR derives from a human patient who received a liver transplant. Some T cells could come from the graft donor. The chain's CDR3 is CASASDGENTGELFF. Here the CDR3 DNA reads TGTGCCAGCGCCTCGGACGGAGAGAACACCGGGGAGCTGTTTTTT.